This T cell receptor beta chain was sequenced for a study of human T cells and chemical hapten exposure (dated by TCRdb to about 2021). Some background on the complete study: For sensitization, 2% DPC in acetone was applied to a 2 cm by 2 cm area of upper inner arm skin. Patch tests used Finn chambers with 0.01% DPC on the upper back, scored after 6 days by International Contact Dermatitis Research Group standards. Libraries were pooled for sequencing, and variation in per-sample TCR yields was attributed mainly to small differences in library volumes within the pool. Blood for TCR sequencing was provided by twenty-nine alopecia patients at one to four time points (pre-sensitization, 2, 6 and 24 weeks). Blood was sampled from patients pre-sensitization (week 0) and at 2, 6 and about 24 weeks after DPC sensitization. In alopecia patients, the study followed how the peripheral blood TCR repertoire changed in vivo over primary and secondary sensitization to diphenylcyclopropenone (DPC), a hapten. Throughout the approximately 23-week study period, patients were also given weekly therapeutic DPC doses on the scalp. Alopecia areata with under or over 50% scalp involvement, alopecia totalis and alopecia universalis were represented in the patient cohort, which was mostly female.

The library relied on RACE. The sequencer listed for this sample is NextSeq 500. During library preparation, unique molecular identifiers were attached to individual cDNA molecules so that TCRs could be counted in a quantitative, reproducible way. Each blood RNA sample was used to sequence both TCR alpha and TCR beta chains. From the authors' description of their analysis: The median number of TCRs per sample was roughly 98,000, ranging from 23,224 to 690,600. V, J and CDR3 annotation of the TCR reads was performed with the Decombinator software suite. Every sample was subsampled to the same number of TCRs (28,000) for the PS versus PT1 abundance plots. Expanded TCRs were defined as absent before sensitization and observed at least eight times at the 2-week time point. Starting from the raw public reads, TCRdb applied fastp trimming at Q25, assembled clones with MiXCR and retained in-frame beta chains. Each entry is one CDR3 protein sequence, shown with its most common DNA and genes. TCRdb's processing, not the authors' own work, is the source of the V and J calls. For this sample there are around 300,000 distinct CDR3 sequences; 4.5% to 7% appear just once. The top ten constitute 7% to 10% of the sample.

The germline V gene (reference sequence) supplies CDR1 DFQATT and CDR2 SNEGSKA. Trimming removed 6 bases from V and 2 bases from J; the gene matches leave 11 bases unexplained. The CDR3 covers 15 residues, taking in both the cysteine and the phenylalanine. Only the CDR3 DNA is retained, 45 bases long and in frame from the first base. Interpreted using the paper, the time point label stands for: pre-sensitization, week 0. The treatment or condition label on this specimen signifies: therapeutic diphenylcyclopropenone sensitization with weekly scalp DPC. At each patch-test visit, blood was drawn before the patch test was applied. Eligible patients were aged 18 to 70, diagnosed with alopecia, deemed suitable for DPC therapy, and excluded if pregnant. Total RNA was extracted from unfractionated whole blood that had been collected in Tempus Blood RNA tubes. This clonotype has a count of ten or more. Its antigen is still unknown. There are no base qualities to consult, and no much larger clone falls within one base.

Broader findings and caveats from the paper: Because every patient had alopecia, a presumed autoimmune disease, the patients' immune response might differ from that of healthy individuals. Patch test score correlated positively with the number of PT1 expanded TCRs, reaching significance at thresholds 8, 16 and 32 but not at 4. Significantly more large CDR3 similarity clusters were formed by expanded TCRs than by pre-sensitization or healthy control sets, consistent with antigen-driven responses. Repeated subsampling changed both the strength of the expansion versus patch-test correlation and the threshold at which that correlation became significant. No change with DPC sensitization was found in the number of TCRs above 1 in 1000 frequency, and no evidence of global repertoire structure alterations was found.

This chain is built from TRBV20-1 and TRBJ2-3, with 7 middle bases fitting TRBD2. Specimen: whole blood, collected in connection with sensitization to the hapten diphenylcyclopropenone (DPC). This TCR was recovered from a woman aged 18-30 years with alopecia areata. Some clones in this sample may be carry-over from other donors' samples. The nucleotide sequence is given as TGCAGTGCCAGCTCCTCAAGCGGGGCCACAGATACGCAGTATTTT. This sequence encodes CSASSSSGATDTQYF.